This TCR beta chain derives from a study of CD4 T cells in relation to SARS-CoV-2 and coronaviruses. Study-wide background: Of the patients, about 8 were male, 4 female, two Hispanic.

Sequencing used immunoSEQ multiplex PCR; TCRdb keeps in-frame clones, though not all of them. The table has about 38,000 clones, under 85% seen once. A note on this clone: As yet, its antigen is unknown.

The sample was memory CD4+ T cells from PBMCs, cultured in vitro. This clonotype originated in an adult with COVID-19.

The CDR3 protein is CATSDQGLAGMNTGELFF. The CDR3 DNA follows: TGTGCCACCAGTGATCAGGGACTAGCGGGGATGAACACCGGGGAGCTGTTTTTT. The chain is built from TRBV24-1 and TRBJ2-2; TRBD2 matches at 13 bases. The CDR3 length is 18 residues. Germline CDR1 and CDR2: KGHDR and SFDVKD. The J segment lost 1 base and the V segment lost 3 bases, leaving 4 bases of the junction unmatched.